The present T cell receptor (beta chain) was sequenced within a study of T cells in localized non-small cell lung cancer. Libraries were prepared by immunoSEQ multiplex PCR; TCRdb keeps only in-frame clonotypes and omits some of them. The table has roughly 58,000 clones, more than 80% seen once. The V segment lost 3 bases and the J segment 0 bases; nucleotides outside the gene matches: 7. Germline V gene sequence: CDR1 SGDLS, CDR2 YYNGEE. The CDR3 loop spans 16 amino acids. This sequence was found in a man aged 40 to 69 with stage II lung adenocarcinoma. Sequencing used PBMCs, obtained before any cancer treatment. This rearrangement joins TRBV9 to TRBJ2-5, with 8 bases aligning to TRBD1. CDR3 amino acids: CASSGGQVLYQETQYF. The CDR3 bases are TGTGCCAGCAGCGGGGGACAGGTCCTGTACCAAGAGACCCAGTACTTC.